This is a list of T cell receptor beta chains from one sample in a study of blood T cell repertoires in COVID-19. The method was immunoSEQ multiplex PCR; TCRdb's version includes in-frame clones alone and lacks a portion of them. The sample has approximately 300,000 clones, around 90% seen once; the top ten hold about 2%. The sample comprised peripheral blood. Receptor source: a man between 18 and 29 years old with active or convalescent COVID-19. Both conserved end residues are part of each CDR3. D genes are given only for firm matches. Clone size is shown for a subset of rows, as once, few, many or a class of expanded clone.

TGTGCCAGCAGCGGAATAGGGGAAGGGTCGTACTATGGCTACACCTTC	CASSGIGEGSYYGYTF	.	TRBJ1-2	.	TRBV9
TGTGCCAGCAGAACTTCAGGGGATTCACCCCTCCACTTT	CASRTSGDSPLHF	.	TRBJ1-6	.	TRBV7-9
TGTGCCAGCAGCTCCTGGACTAGCGCCATCACAGATACGCAGTATTTT	CASSSWTSAITDTQYF	.	TRBJ2-3	TRBD2	TRBV3-1/TRBV3-2
TGTGCCAGCAGCTTTCGGGGGGGCAGATGTGCAGATACGCAGTATTTT	CASSFRGGRCADTQYF	.	TRBJ2-3	.	TRBV12-1
TGTGCCAGCAGTTTATGGGACAGGGAAAGTGGCTACACCTTC	CASSLWDRESGYTF	.	TRBJ1-2	TRBD1	TRBV28
TGTGCCAGCAGCCCCGACCCCCCGGGGGTGGTCTACAATGAGCAGTTCTTC	CASSPDPPGVVYNEQFF	.	TRBJ2-1	.	TRBV11-3
TGTGCCAGCAGTACTTTTTTAGATGAGCAGTTCTTC	CASSTFLDEQFF	.	TRBJ2-1	.	TRBV14
TGTGCCAGCAGCTTAACCATAGGGGTCGAGCAGTTCTTC	CASSLTIGVEQFF	.	TRBJ2-1	.	TRBV7-3
TGCAGTGCTAGTACCCTAGCGGGAGATGACGGGGAGCTGTTTTTT	CSASTLAGDDGELFF	few	TRBJ2-2	TRBD2	TRBV20-1
TGTGCCAGCTCACCAGGGACCCTAGCGCACGAGCAGTACTTC	CASSPGTLAHEQYF	.	TRBJ2-7	.	TRBV18
TGTGCCAGTAGTACTACAGGAAATCAGCCCCAGCATTTT	CASSTTGNQPQHF	once	TRBJ1-5	.	TRBV19
TGTGCCAGCAGTTTAGGTCTATCGTCGGGACATTACCAAGAGACCCAGTACTTC	CASSLGLSSGHYQETQYF	.	TRBJ2-5	.	TRBV28
TGTGCCAGCTCACCGCGGACTAGCGGGATGAGCACAGATACGCAGTATTTT	CASSPRTSGMSTDTQYF	.	TRBJ2-3	TRBD2	TRBV18
TGTGCCCGCCGGGGAGGGGGGGGCTTCTTCAGTACAGATACGCAGTATTTT	CARRGGGGFFSTDTQYF	.	TRBJ2-3	.	TRBV2
TGTGCCAGCAGCTTCTCTTCCGGGACTACCTACAATGAGCAGTTCTTC	CASSFSSGTTYNEQFF	.	TRBJ2-1	TRBD2	TRBV5-8
TGCGCCAGCAGTGAGGCAGGGGACGGGGGGGAAGCTTTCTTT	CASSEAGDGGEAFF	.	TRBJ1-1	.	TRBV10-2
TGTGCCAGCAGTTACTTTATCTACAGGGGTAAGAGGGCTTTCTTT	CASSYFIYRGKRAFF	.	TRBJ1-1	TRBD1	TRBV6-7
TGTGCCAGCAGTTATAGGCCGGACAGGGTAGCTTTCTTT	CASSYRPDRVAFF	.	TRBJ1-1	TRBD1	TRBV6-5
TGTGCCAGCAGCCAAGACAGGGGACCAGGAAACACCATATATTTT	CASSQDRGPGNTIYF	few	TRBJ1-3	TRBD1	TRBV27
TGCGCCAGCAGCCAAGGAGGCAGAGGCTACACCTTC	CASSQGGRGYTF	.	TRBJ1-2	.	TRBV4-1
TGTGCCAGCAGCTTAGCTCCAGTGTATAGCAATCAGCCCCAGCATTTT	CASSLAPVYSNQPQHF	.	TRBJ1-5	.	TRBV7-2
TGTGCCAGCAGCTCTAGCACAGATACGCAGTATTTT	CASSSSTDTQYF	.	TRBJ2-3	.	TRBV7-9
TGCGCCAGCAGCTTAAGAGCGGGGTCTGGGGCCAACGTCCTGACTTTC	CASSLRAGSGANVLTF	.	TRBJ2-6	TRBD2	TRBV4-3
TGTGCCAGCAGCTTGAGACAGTACAATGAGCAGTTCTTC	CASSLRQYNEQFF	.	TRBJ2-1	.	TRBV7-9
TGTGCCAGCAGGTCCCAGGGGAGCTCCTACGAGCAGTACTTC	CASRSQGSSYEQYF	.	TRBJ2-7	.	TRBV6-5
TGTGCCAGCAGCTTAACTAGGTCACGCGGCACAGATACGCAGTATTTT	CASSLTRSRGTDTQYF	.	TRBJ2-3	.	TRBV7-9
TGTGCCAGCAGGACAGGGGGCGCGGGGAATGGCTACACCTTC	CASRTGGAGNGYTF	.	TRBJ1-2	TRBD1	TRBV6-5
TGTGCCAGCAGCTCGGGACAGGCGAACACTGAAGCTTTCTTT	CASSSGQANTEAFF	.	TRBJ1-1	TRBD1	TRBV11-3